The next 15 T cell receptor beta chains were all read from a single sample in a study of technical replicates of blood from several donors. Assay used: immunoSEQ multiplex PCR; TCRdb lists only in-frame clones, some missing. This table holds 65,000 to 95,000 clones, about 86% found once. The material sequenced was PBMCs. These receptors were obtained from a human donor in good health. Some clones in this sample may be carry-over from other donors' samples.

The chain couples TRBV7-9 to TRBJ2-5, with D perhaps TRBD1 (5 bases). The DNA end is more similar to TRBJ2-7, so the J call may be wrong. The CDR3 is made up of 14 amino acids. Germline CDR1 and CDR2: SEHNR and FQNEAQ (reference sequence). The CDR3 DNA sequence: TGTGCCAGCAGCCCCCCGGACAATACCTACGAGCAGTACTTC. It is translated as CASSPPDNTYEQYF.

This chain joins TRBV5-1 and TRBJ2-7; 8 bases agree with TRBD1. CDR3 size: 15 residues. CDR1 and CDR2 (germline): SGHRS, YFSETQ. V trimming: 5 bases; J trimming: 4 bases; junction bases outside the gene matches: 11. CDR3 in amino acids: CASRTHRDRLYEQYF. CDR3 in DNA: TGCGCCAGCAGAACTCACAGGGACAGGCTATACGAGCAGTACTTC.

The chain recombines TRBV6-6 with TRBJ2-2, with TRBD1 identical over 7 bases. After removal of 8 bases from V and 6 bases from J, the junction contained 6 bases not matched to a gene. This CDR3 is 13 amino acids long. CDR1 is MNHNY, CDR2 SVGAGI, per germline (reference sequence). CDR3 DNA: TGTGCCAGCGAAAGGGGGCGCCCCGGGGAGCTGTTTTTT. This codes for CASERGRPGELFF.

The chain joins TRBV18 to TRBJ2-7; D might be TRBD1 (6 bases). With 0 bases removed from V and 0 bases from J, the gap between germline ends came to 9 bases. CDR1 and CDR2 from the germline V gene are KGHSH and LQKENI. The CDR3 is made up of 15 amino acids. DNA for the CDR3: TGTGCCAGCTCACCACCGAACAGGGCCTCCTACGAGCAGTACTTC. This encodes CASSPPNRASYEQYF.

This chain connects TRBV7-8 to TRBJ2-5; 11 bases line up with TRBD2. The CDR3 consists of 18 residues. Trimming removed 2 bases from V and 2 bases from J; junction bases left unmatched: 10. Germline V lookup: CDR1 SGHVS, CDR2 FQNEAQ. CDR3 loop: CASSLRASGGPKQETQYF. The CDR3 DNA reads as TGTGCCAGCAGCTTACGGGCTAGCGGGGGGCCCAAGCAAGAGACCCAGTACTTC.

The genes are TRBV15 and TRBJ2-5, with TRBD2 matching 8 bases. The CDR3 has 15 residues. After removal of 3 bases from V and 1 base from J, the junction contained 4 bases not matched to a gene. Germline V gene sequence: CDR1 LNHNV, CDR2 YYDKDF (reference sequence). The CDR3: CATSRAGGAQETQYF. The CDR3 DNA reads as TGTGCCACCAGCAGGGCCGGGGGGGCCCAAGAGACCCAGTACTTC.

This clone ranks as large. V gene TRBV7-2 combines with J gene TRBJ2-3; weak D call: TRBD2 (6 bases). CDR1 SGHTA and CDR2 FQGNSA come from the germline V gene. The CDR3 totals 15 residues. The germline V and J ends were trimmed by 2 bases and 3 bases, with 12 bases remaining between them. The CDR3 here is CASSLWGGITDTQYF. As DNA, the CDR3 is TGTGCCAGCAGCTTATGGGGCGGGATAACAGATACGCAGTATTTT.

The chain links TRBV6-5 to TRBJ2-7, with D hard to call. CDR1 MNHEY and CDR2 SVGAGI come from the germline V gene. Between the trimmed V and J ends, which lost 6 bases and 1 base, there was a span of 10 bases. This CDR3 contains 13 residues. The CDR3 DNA is TGTGCCAGCAGCCCGACGGAGTCCTACGAGCAGTACTTC. It specifies CASSPTESYEQYF.

This chain uses TRBV30 with TRBJ1-1, with D possibly TRBD1 on 5 matching bases. The CDR3 has 13 residues. V was cut by 7 bases and J by 0 bases, with 12 bases left in between. CDR1 and CDR2 from the germline V gene are GTSNPN and SVGIG (reference sequence). In DNA, the CDR3 is TGTGCCTCTAACCGGGGGATGAACACTGAAGCTTTCTTT. Translating it yields CASNRGMNTEAFF. Using reference TRBV30 and TRBJ1-1 for the parts outside the CDR3, the full variable domain is SQTIHQWPATLVQPVGSPLSLECTVEGTSNPNLYWYRQAAGRGLQLLFYSVGIGQISSEVPQNLSASRPQDRQFILSSKKLLLSDSGFYLCASNRGMNTEAFFGQGTRLTVV.

The DNA for the CDR3 is TGTGCCATCAGTGAGTCAGTACTAGCGGGCTCCTACGAGCAGTACTTC. As protein: CAISESVLAGSYEQYF. The chain employs TRBV10-3 and TRBJ2-7; 9 bases match TRBD2. This CDR3 contains 16 residues. Trimming cost V 0 bases and J 0 bases; bases outside gene matches: 3. Germline lookup yields CDR1 ENHRY and CDR2 SYGVKD.

This chain joins TRBV5-6 and TRBJ2-3, with 8 bases fitting TRBD1. With 4 bases clipped from V and 6 bases from J, the junction kept 7 bases outside the gene matches. This CDR3 comprises 14 residues. Germline loops: CDR1 SGHDT, CDR2 YYEEEE. CDR3 sequence (DNA): TGTGCCAGCAGCCCGGACAGGGTATCCGATACGCAGTATTTT. Protein sequence: CASSPDRVSDTQYF.

The genes are TRBV14 and TRBJ2-7; the D gene is possibly TRBD1 (5 bases). Germline CDR1 is SGHDN and CDR2 is FVKESK. V was trimmed by 1 base and J by 3 bases, leaving 10 bases between them. The CDR3 runs to 14 residues. CDR3 nucleotide sequence: TGTGCCAGCAGCCAAGTGGCAGGGAACTACGAGCAGTACTTC. This gives the protein CASSQVAGNYEQYF.

This clone has a single count. V is TRBV5-6 and J is TRBJ2-3, with a weak D call TRBD2 (6 bases). Trimming shortened V by 0 bases and J by 4 bases, and 12 bases separated the two germline ends. Per germline, CDR1 SGHDT and CDR2 YYEEEE. The CDR3 spans 15 residues. In nucleotides, the CDR3 is TGTGCCAGCAGCTTGGGGGGTCGGGGGTCAGATACGCAGTATTTT. Translating it yields CASSLGGRGSDTQYF.

This sequence joins TRBV7-2 and TRBJ1-2; D remains unclear. The CDR3 extends over 15 amino acids. The V end was cut by 5 bases, the J end by 0 bases, with 13 bases between. Germline V gene data show CDR1 as SGHTA and CDR2 as FQGNSA. The chain's CDR3 is CASSPRRGTNYGYTF. Here the CDR3 DNA reads TGTGCCAGCAGCCCTCGACGGGGAACTAACTATGGCTACACCTTC.

A few counts support this clone. J is TRBJ2-7 and V is TRBV7-6; TRBD2 is a possible D gene (5 bases). In germline, CDR1 is SGHVS, CDR2 FNYEAQ. CDR3 length: 16 residues. The V gene lost 7 bases and the J gene lost 4 bases, with 23 bases spanning the gap. CDR3 in amino acids: CASTRGRGDGVYEQYF. CDR3 DNA: TGTGCCAGCACCCGAGGACGGGGAGACGGAGTATACGAGCAGTACTTC.